A selection of T cell receptor beta chains follows, all from one sample in a study of identical twins. TCRdb recomputed calls from the 5' RACE reads with MiXCR, one row per CDR3 protein. The sample records about 700,000 distinct CDR3 sequences, around 6% being singletons. Sequenced input: naive T cells sorted from blood. These receptors came from a man aged 18 to 29 in good health. The CDR3 runs from the conserved cysteine through the conserved F or W. Each record gives: V gene, J gene, D gene, clone size, CDR3 protein, CDR3 DNA. The D gene is left open where the match is weak. The size of a clone is reported for some rows only, either as once, few or many, or as a class for expanded clones.

TRBV13	TRBJ2-1	NA	few	CASSLTVADSPSREQFF	TGTGCCAGCAGCTTAACGGTTGCGGACTCTCCCTCAAGGGAGCAGTTCTTC
TRBV3-1	TRBJ1-1	TRBD1	few	CASSHPRTGEAFF	TGTGCCAGCAGCCACCCCCGGACAGGGGAAGCTTTCTTT
TRBV12-3/TRBV12-4	TRBJ1-2	TRBD1	many	CASSPGGRDYGYTF	TGTGCCAGCAGTCCAGGGGGCAGGGACTATGGCTACACCTTC
TRBV12-3/TRBV12-4	TRBJ2-1	NA	many	CASSLTRSSDEQFF	TGTGCCAGCAGTTTAACTAGAAGTAGCGATGAGCAGTTCTTC
TRBV20-1	TRBJ2-3	NA	NA	CSATVPGRRADTQYF	TGCAGTGCTACCGTACCGGGCCGCCGAGCAGATACGCAGTATTTT
TRBV20-1	TRBJ2-7	TRBD2	many	CSAPLAADEQYF	TGCAGTGCGCCACTAGCGGCTGACGAGCAGTACTTC
TRBV11-1	TRBJ2-3	NA	many	CASSWRSGTQYF	TGTGCCAGCAGCTGGAGAAGCGGTACGCAGTATTTT
TRBV7-9	TRBJ2-1	NA	NA	CASSLSGRPNEQFF	TGTGCCAGCAGCTTAAGCGGCAGGCCCAATGAGCAGTTCTTC
TRBV27	TRBJ2-2	NA	NA	CASSRAGNTGELFF	TGTGCCAGCAGCCGCGCCGGAAACACCGGGGAGCTGTTTTTT
TRBV7-9	TRBJ2-1	TRBD1	NA	CASTGQGRQFF	TGTGCCAGCACCGGACAGGGTAGGCAGTTCTTC
TRBV12-3/TRBV12-4	TRBJ1-1	NA	many	CASSPFGEAFF	TGTGCCAGCAGTCCGTTCGGCGAAGCTTTCTTT
TRBV30	TRBJ2-2	NA	few	CACSQGSGELFF	TGTGCCTGTTCTCAGGGTTCCGGGGAGCTGTTTTTT
TRBV4-2	TRBJ2-3	NA	few	CASSQGPGAMDTQYF	TGTGCCAGCAGCCAAGGTCCGGGAGCAATGGATACGCAGTATTTT
TRBV5-1	TRBJ2-2	NA	NA	CVSSSLGGTGELFF	TGCGTCAGCAGTAGTCTAGGAGGCACCGGGGAGCTGTTTTTT
TRBV24-1	TRBJ1-1	NA	many	CATSERLNTEAFF	TGTGCCACCAGTGAAAGGTTGAACACTGAAGCTTTCTTT
TRBV20-1	TRBJ2-1	NA	few	CSASQKGGRRYNEQFF	TGCAGTGCTAGTCAGAAGGGAGGCCGTCGCTACAATGAGCAGTTCTTC
TRBV12-3/TRBV12-4	TRBJ2-1	NA	many	CASSLAEPGYNEQFF	TGTGCCAGCAGTCTCGCCGAACCCGGATACAATGAGCAGTTCTTC
TRBV12-5	TRBJ2-2	NA	NA	CASGPSGSTGELFF	TGTGCTAGTGGTCCGAGCGGGTCCACCGGGGAGCTGTTTTTT
TRBV5-1	TRBJ2-1	TRBD2	many	CASSPTLAGSNEQFF	TGCGCCAGCAGCCCCACACTAGCGGGAAGTAATGAGCAGTTCTTC
TRBV7-3	TRBJ2-1	NA	many	CASSDGQKQFF	TGTGCCAGCAGCGACGGACAGAAGCAGTTCTTC